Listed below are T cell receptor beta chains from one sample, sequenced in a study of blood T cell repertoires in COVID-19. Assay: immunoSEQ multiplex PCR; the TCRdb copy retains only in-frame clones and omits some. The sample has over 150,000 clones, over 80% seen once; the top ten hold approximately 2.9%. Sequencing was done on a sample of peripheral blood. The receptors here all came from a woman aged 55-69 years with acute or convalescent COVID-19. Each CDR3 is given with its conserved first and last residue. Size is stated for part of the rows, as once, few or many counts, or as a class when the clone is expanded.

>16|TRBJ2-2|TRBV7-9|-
CASSLVGQGPTGELFF
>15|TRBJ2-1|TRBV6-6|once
CASSLGLAAYNEQFF
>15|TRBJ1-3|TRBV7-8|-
CASLPRTGSGNTIYF
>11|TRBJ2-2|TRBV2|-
CASSSGQVLFF
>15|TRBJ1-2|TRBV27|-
CASSPYSTGTGSYTF
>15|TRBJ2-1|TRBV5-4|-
CASSLNGGRVNEQFF
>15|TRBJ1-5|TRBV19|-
CASTRGRSGNQPQHF
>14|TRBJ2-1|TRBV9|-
CASSAYTAYNEQFF
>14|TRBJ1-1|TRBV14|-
CASSLSTGPTEAFF
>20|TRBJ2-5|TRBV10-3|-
CAISEPFPELGSMVRETQYF
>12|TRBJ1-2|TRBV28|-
CASSLGAYGYTF
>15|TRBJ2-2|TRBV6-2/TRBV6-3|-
CASTPQDRDTGELFF
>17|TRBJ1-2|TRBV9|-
CASSVGAGTGGDSGYTF
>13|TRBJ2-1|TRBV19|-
CASRDRGGDEQFF
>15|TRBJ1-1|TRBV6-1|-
CASSEDRGRGRGAFF
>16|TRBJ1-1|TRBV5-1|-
CASSLRGRHTNTEAFF
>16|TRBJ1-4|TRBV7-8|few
CASSPRPGVTNEKLFF
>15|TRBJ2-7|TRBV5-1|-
CASSLESGGRAEQYF